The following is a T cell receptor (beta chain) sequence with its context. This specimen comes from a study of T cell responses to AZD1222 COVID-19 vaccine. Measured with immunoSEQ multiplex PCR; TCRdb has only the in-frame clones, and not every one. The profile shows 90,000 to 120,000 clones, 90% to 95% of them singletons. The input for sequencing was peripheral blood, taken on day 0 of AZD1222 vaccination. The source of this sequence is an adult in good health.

This chain's CDR3 is CASSMRRGTDRSPLDEQYF. DNA for the CDR3: TGTGCCAGTAGTATGAGAAGGGGGACCGACAGGTCCCCTTTAGACGAGCAGTACTTC. The chain is built from TRBV19 and TRBJ2-7, with D possibly TRBD1 on 6 matching bases. The CDR3 runs 19 residues. With 3 bases removed from V and 5 bases from J, the gap between germline ends came to 29 bases. Germline CDR1 is LNHDA and CDR2 is SQIVND (reference sequence).